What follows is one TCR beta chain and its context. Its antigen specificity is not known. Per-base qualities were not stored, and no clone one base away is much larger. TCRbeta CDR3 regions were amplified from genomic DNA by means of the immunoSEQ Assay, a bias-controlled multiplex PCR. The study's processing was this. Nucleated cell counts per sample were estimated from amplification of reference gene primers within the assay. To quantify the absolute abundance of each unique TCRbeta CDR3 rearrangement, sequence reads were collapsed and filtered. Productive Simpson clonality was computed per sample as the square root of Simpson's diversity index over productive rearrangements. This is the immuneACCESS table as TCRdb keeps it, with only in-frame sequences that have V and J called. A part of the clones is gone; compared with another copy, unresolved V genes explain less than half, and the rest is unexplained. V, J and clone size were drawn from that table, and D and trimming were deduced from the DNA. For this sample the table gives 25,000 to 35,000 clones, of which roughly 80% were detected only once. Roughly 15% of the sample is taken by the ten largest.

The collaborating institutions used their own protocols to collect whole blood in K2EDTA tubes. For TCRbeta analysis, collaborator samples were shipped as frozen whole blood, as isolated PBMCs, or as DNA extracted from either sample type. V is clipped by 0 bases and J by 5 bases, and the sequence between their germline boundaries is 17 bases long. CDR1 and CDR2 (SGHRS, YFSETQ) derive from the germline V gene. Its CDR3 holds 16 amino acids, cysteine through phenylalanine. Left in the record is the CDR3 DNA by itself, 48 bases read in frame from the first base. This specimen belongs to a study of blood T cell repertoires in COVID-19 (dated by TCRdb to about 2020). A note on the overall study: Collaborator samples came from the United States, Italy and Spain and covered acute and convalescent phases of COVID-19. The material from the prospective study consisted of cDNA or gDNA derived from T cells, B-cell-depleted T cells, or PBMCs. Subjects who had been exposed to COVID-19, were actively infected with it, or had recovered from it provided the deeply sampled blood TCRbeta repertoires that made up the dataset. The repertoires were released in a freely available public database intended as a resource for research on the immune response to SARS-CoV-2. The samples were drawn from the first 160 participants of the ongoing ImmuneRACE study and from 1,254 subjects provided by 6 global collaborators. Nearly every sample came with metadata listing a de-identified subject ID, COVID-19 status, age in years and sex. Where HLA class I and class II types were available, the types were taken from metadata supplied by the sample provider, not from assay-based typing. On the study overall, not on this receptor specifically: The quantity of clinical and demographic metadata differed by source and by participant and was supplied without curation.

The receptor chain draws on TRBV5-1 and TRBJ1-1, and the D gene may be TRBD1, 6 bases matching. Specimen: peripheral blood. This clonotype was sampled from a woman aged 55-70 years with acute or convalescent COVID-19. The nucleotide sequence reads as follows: TGCGCCAGCAGCTTGGCGGGAGGGGGTGGAGGGACTGAAGCTTTCTTT. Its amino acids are CASSLAGGGGGTEAFF.